This T cell receptor (beta chain) was identified during a study of early stage breast cancer tumors. Study-level points and caveats: Tumor and normal breast were distinguished via blood comparison in about 90% of the 16 patients.

CDR1 and CDR2 (germline): SGHKS, YYEKEE (reference sequence). The V segment lost 4 bases and the J segment 16 bases; nucleotides outside the gene matches: 7. This CDR3 spans 12 amino acids. Assay used: immunoSEQ multiplex PCR; TCRdb lists only in-frame clones, some missing. The data show some 20,000 clones, around 80% seen once. As for this clone: The antigen is unknown.

The sequence came from a person aged 65 to 85 with breast cancer. J is TRBJ1-6 and V is TRBV5-5; 8 nucleotides match TRBD1. The sample consisted of blood. The CDR3 DNA reads as TGTGCCAGCAGCCGAGTCGACAGGGGACTCCACTTT. Its translation is CASSRVDRGLHF.